This TCR beta chain is from a study of T cell responses to AZD1222 COVID-19 vaccine. The CDR3 length is 16 residues. Losses at the gene ends were 7 bases for V and 8 bases for J; bases not matched to a gene: 14. The germline gives CDR1 LNHDA, CDR2 SQIVND (reference sequence). This table comes from immunoSEQ multiplex PCR, and its TCRdb copy is limited to in-frame clones, with some not included. The repertoire consists of some 150,000 clones, with roughly 94% occurring once and the leading ten covering roughly 1.3%. General study results and limits: Elevations in Spike-specific TCR breadth and depth followed administration of two AZD1222 doses. Researchers report vaccine-associated CD4 TCRs spanning spike, with dominance at 160-218 and 743-854. The donors showed a predominance of white British ancestry and of females, with possible underestimation of clonal diversity.

Note on this clone: Its target is unknown.

The chain recombines TRBV19 with TRBJ2-1; TRBD2 matches 10 bases. The sequencing used peripheral blood, collected on day 0 of AZD1222 vaccination. This TCR derives from an adult in good health. In DNA form, the CDR3 reads TGTGCCAGTAATGCCCGACGGAGCGGGGGGGCCGATGAGCAGTTCTTC. Its protein is CASNARRSGGADEQFF.